A single sample gave rise to the 32 T cell receptor beta chains below, sequenced in a study of regulatory T cells in long-lasting Graves disease. Time point here: newly diagnosed GD, antithyroid drugs for less than 3 months. PBMCs provided the RNA from which the TCR library was made. Through Arm-PCR of CDR3 regions and iRepertoire HTBI primers, TCR beta libraries were built. Each CDR3 protein is one row after TCRdb ran MiXCR on the multiplex PCR reads. The table shows under 300,000 distinct CDR3 sequences, with under 20% occurring only once. These data also formed part of another study, on T cells in Graves' hyperthyroidism and ophthalmopathy.

Source: peripheral blood mononuclear cells (PBMCs), taken at new diagnosis, from a patient treated with antithyroid drugs. The receptor set was obtained from a woman aged 30 to 39 with Graves disease.

This chain links TRBV9 with TRBJ2-5; D remains unclear. CDR1 is SGDLS and CDR2 is YYNGEE in the germline V gene. CDR3 size: 11 residues. Trimming stripped 5 bases from V and 5 bases from J, with 7 bases between. This CDR3 is CASSTDETQYF. As DNA, the CDR3 is TGTGCCAGCAGTACAGATGAGACCCAGTACTTC.

This clonotype was observed at least ten times. V and J are TRBV20-1 and TRBJ2-7, with 7 bases matching TRBD1. Looked up from germline, CDR1 is DFQATT and CDR2 is SNEGSKA (reference sequence). V gave up 3 bases and J gave up 3 bases; unmatched junction bases: 2. The length of the CDR3 is 12 residues. The CDR3 protein is CSARGDSYEQYF. DNA of the CDR3: TGCAGTGCTAGGGGGGACAGCTACGAGCAGTACTTC.

The gene calls are TRBV3-1 and TRBJ1-1; D gene unclear. V was shortened by 7 bases and J by 8 bases, with 14 bases between the two germline ends. The CDR3 totals 12 residues. The V gene's germline CDR1 is LGHDT and CDR2 YNNKEL (reference sequence). The CDR3 loop reads CASNQLAGEAFF. CDR3 coding DNA: TGTGCCAGCAACCAGTTGGCGGGGGAAGCTTTCTTT.

The table lists this clonotype with many counts. The chain employs TRBV11-3 and TRBJ1-1; TRBD1 might be the D (5 bases). V lost 3 bases and J 0 bases, leaving 8 bases between the germline ends. CDR1 and CDR2 (germline): SGHNT, YENEEA. The CDR3 is 14 amino acids. The CDR3 DNA sequence: TGTGCCAGCAGCTTGCGGGGGATGAACACTGAAGCTTTCTTT. It specifies CASSLRGMNTEAFF.

This clonotype was found many times. The V and J genes are TRBV19 and TRBJ2-7; TRBD1 is a possible D gene (6 bases). Germline lookup yields CDR1 LNHDA and CDR2 SQIVND (reference sequence). The CDR3 loop spans 14 amino acids. V shed 1 base and J shed 2 bases, with 9 bases lying between them. As DNA, the CDR3 is TGTGCCAGTAGTATAGGACAGGAGACCTACGAGCAGTACTTC. Translation gives CASSIGQETYEQYF.

The V call is TRBV29-1, the J call TRBJ1-2, with 8 bases lining up with TRBD1. The CDR3 is made up of 15 amino acids. Germline values: CDR1 SQVTM, CDR2 ANQGSEA. V trimming: 3 bases; J trimming: 4 bases; junction bases outside the gene matches: 10. The CDR3, as DNA: TGCAGCGTTGATCATATCCTGGGACAGGTCTATGGCTACACCTTC. This sequence encodes CSVDHILGQVYGYTF. The whole variable domain, remainder taken from reference TRBV29-1 and TRBJ1-2, is SAVISQKPSRDICQRGTSLTIQCQVDSQVTMMFWYRQQPGQSLTLIATANQGSEATYESGFVIDKFPISRPNLTFSTLTVSNMSPEDSSIYLCSVDHILGQVYGYTFGSGTRLTVV.

This clonotype was detected many times. This rearrangement joins TRBV12-3 or TRBV12-4 to TRBJ1-1; the D is unclear. The V and J ends lost 5 bases and 3 bases respectively, with 10 bases between them. The CDR3 runs 13 residues. The DNA of the CDR3 is TGTGCCAGCAGTCTTCGGAGGCACACTGAAGCTTTCTTT. Translation gives CASSLRRHTEAFF.

At least ten counts were recorded for this clonotype. V is TRBV28 and J is TRBJ2-3, with D perhaps TRBD2 (5 bases). Germline values: CDR1 MDHEN, CDR2 SYDVKM. This CDR3 region has 17 residues. Trimming took 5 bases from V and 7 from J, leaving 25 bases between them. DNA for the CDR3: TGTGCCAGCAGTCTTGGGCGTAGGAGTCCTTCGGGGTATACGCAGTATTTT. This sequence encodes CASSLGRRSPSGYTQYF.

This clonotype was observed many times. The gene calls are TRBV7-9 and TRBJ2-2; D could derive from TRBD1 or TRBD2 (6 bases each). Trimming stripped 4 bases from V and 4 bases from J, with 13 bases between. Germline CDR1 reads SEHNR; CDR2 reads FQNEAQ (reference sequence). This CDR3 has 15 residues. This CDR3 reads CASSYWGAGTGELFF. CDR3 in DNA: TGTGCCAGCAGCTACTGGGGGGCTGGCACCGGGGAGCTGTTTTTT.

The sample holds many counts of this clonotype. The J gene is TRBJ2-7, the V gene TRBV20-1; 9 nucleotides align to TRBD2. Germline V gives CDR1 DFQATT, CDR2 SNEGSKA (reference sequence). V gave up 5 bases and J gave up 2 bases; unmatched junction bases: 10. This CDR3 is built from 15 residues. CDR3 sequence: CSAFDRASGAYEQYF. DNA for the CDR3: TGCAGTGCTTTTGACCGGGCTAGCGGGGCCTACGAGCAGTACTTC.

This clonotype was seen repeatedly, ten times or more. This sequence joins TRBV12-5 and TRBJ1-2; TRBD1 aligns across 7 bases. The germline gives CDR1 LGHNT, CDR2 FRNRAP. J gave up 8 bases and V 6 bases, and 12 bases lay outside the gene matches. The CDR3 loop spans 14 amino acids. The CDR3 region is CASGGGQAPLGYTF. The DNA for the CDR3 is TGTGCTAGTGGGGGCGGACAGGCCCCCCTAGGCTACACCTTC.

The gene calls are TRBV7-6 and TRBJ1-2; 7 bases are shared with TRBD1. Germline CDR1 SGHVS, CDR2 FNYEAQ. J was trimmed by 3 bases and V by 5 bases; bases with no gene match: 9. The CDR3 runs to 15 residues. CDR3 loop: CASSELKTGDYGYTF. CDR3 sequence (DNA): TGTGCCAGCAGCGAGCTTAAAACAGGGGACTATGGCTACACCTTC.

This clonotype was counted many times. The J gene is TRBJ1-3, the V gene TRBV20-1; TRBD1 matches at 8 bases. J gave up 2 bases and V 5 bases, and 5 bases lay outside the gene matches. The CDR3 extends over 14 amino acids. From germline, CDR1 is DFQATT and CDR2 SNEGSKA (reference sequence). This CDR3 reads CSAPRTGPGNTIYF. The CDR3 DNA reads TGCAGTGCTCCCCGGACAGGGCCTGGAAACACCATATATTTT.

This clonotype was counted only a few times. The gene calls are TRBV20-1 and TRBJ2-5; 11 bases line up with TRBD2. Per the germline V gene, CDR1 is DFQATT and CDR2 is SNEGSKA (reference sequence). The CDR3 sequence is 19 residues long. V was pared by 0 bases and J by 1 base, with 13 bases of the junction left unmatched. The CDR3 is CSARDTPGASGGTQETQYF. DNA for the CDR3: TGCAGTGCTAGAGATACCCCCGGGGCTAGCGGGGGGACCCAAGAGACCCAGTACTTC.

To note about this clonotype: A much bigger clone sits one base away, suggesting this may be a read error. This sequence joins TRBV6-2 or TRBV6-3 and TRBJ1-1; possible D gene TRBD1, 5 bases. Germline CDR1 reads MNHEY; CDR2 reads SVGEGT. The CDR3 sequence is 15 residues long. The chain's CDR3 is CASSYSEGVRTEASF. CDR3 in DNA: TGTGCCAGCAGTTACTCGGAAGGGGTTAGGACTGAAGCTTCCTTT.

The CDR3 DNA follows: TGTGCCAGCTCACAAGACGGGAACACTGAAGCTTTCTTT. Its translation: CASSQDGNTEAFF. The genes are TRBV7-2 and TRBJ1-1; D call uncertain. Germline V gene lookup returns CDR1 SGHTA and CDR2 FQGNSA. CDR3 length: 13 amino acids. V shed 8 bases and J shed 1 base, with 11 bases lying between them. Full variable domain (missing parts from reference TRBV7-2 and TRBJ1-1): GAGVSQSPSNKVTEKGKDVELRCDPISGHTALYWYRQSLGQGLEFLIYFQGNSAPDKSGLPSDRFSAERTGGSVSTLTIQRTQQEDSAVYLCASSQDGNTEAFFGQGTRLTVV.

This clonotype was found many times. The CDR3 spells CASSLAAEQYF. The CDR3 DNA is TGTGCCAGCAGTTTAGCAGCGGAGCAGTACTTC. The chain couples TRBV12-3 or TRBV12-4 to TRBJ2-7; no clear D gene. V was trimmed by 0 bases and J by 7 bases, leaving 4 bases between them. CDR3 size: 11 residues.

The rearrangement joins TRBV10-2 to TRBJ1-2; D is ambiguous. The CDR3 loop spans 12 amino acids. The germline V gene has CDR1 WSHSY and CDR2 SAAADI. Trimming stripped 4 bases from V and 4 bases from J, with 7 bases between. CDR3 coding DNA: TGCGCCAGCAGTGGGACGGCCTATGGCTACACCTTC. Translation: CASSGTAYGYTF.

In this sample, this clonotype turned up many times. The J gene is TRBJ1-4, the V gene TRBV3-1; 7 bases fit TRBD1. The germline V gene encodes CDR1 LGHDT and CDR2 YNNKEL (reference sequence). V shed 1 base, J shed 2 bases, and the junction held 1 base outside the gene matches. The CDR3 is 15 amino acids. The CDR3 DNA is TGTGCCAGCAGCCAAGCCAGGGGGACTAATGAAAAACTGTTTTTT. Encoded protein: CASSQARGTNEKLFF.

This chain joins TRBV12-3 or TRBV12-4 and TRBJ2-1; TRBD2 matches at 10 bases. Trimming took 3 bases from V and 7 from J; bases not matched to a gene: 6. The CDR3 has 15 amino acids. The CDR3 DNA is TGTGCCAGCAGTTTCACGCCGGGACTAGCGAATGAGCAGTTCTTC. This codes for CASSFTPGLANEQFF.

The sample holds many counts of this clonotype. This rearrangement joins TRBV6-1 to TRBJ1-3, with D possibly matching TRBD1 (5 bases). This CDR3 contains 15 residues. Germline V lookup: CDR1 MNHNS, CDR2 SASEGT. V lost 8 bases, J lost 2 bases, and 16 bases lay in between. The CDR3 bases are TGTGCCAGCGGGTGGGGGACTGGTGCTGGAAACACCATATATTTT. It codes for CASGWGTGAGNTIYF.

Ten or more counts support this clonotype. V usage is TRBV20-1 and J usage is TRBJ1-1, with 8 nucleotides matching TRBD1. The V segment lost 5 bases and the J segment 4 bases; nucleotides outside the gene matches: 15. CDR3 size: 16 residues. Germline V gives CDR1 DFQATT, CDR2 SNEGSKA (reference sequence). For the CDR3, the DNA is TGCAGTGCTGGCGGGACAGGAGCCTTGAGGGGCACTGAAGCTTTCTTT. Encoded protein: CSAGGTGALRGTEAFF.

This clonotype has a count of ten or more. The chain uses TRBV20-1 and TRBJ2-5; TRBD2 agrees at 8 bases. The germline V gene encodes CDR1 DFQATT and CDR2 SNEGSKA (reference sequence). The V segment lost 4 bases and the J segment 5 bases; nucleotides outside the gene matches: 6. The CDR3 consists of 13 residues. CDR3 sequence (DNA): TGCAGTGCTAAAGCGGGACTAGTTGAGACCCAGTACTTC. The encoded protein is CSAKAGLVETQYF.

In its sample, this clonotype was seen a few times. The gene calls are TRBV5-5 and TRBJ1-2; 8 bases are shared with TRBD1. The V and J ends lost 2 bases and 7 bases, in that order; junction bases with no gene match: 4. Germline-derived CDR1 and CDR2 are SGHKS and YYEKEE (reference sequence). The CDR3 has 13 residues. DNA of the CDR3: TGTGCCAGCAGCTTTAACAGGGGGTCTGGCTACACCTTC. It specifies CASSFNRGSGYTF.

This clonotype has just a few counts. Mismatch with germline at one junction end may stem from a read error. This chain's CDR3 is CASSDSGPQHF. For the CDR3, the DNA is TGTGCCAGCAGTGACTCAGGACCCCAGCATTTT. This chain links TRBV6-2 or TRBV6-3 with TRBJ1-5; no reliable D call. The CDR3 is 11 amino acids. Germline CDR1 is MNHEY and CDR2 is SVGEGT.

This clonotype was observed at least ten times. The chain joins TRBV5-1 to TRBJ1-6; a weak D match, TRBD1 (6 bases). Trimming cost V 4 bases and J 11 bases, with 22 bases left between them. CDR1 is SGHRS and CDR2 is YFSETQ in the germline V gene. The CDR3 spans 16 residues. CDR3 region: CASSPEETGLDAPLHF. In DNA, the CDR3 is TGCGCCAGCAGCCCGGAAGAGACAGGCCTGGATGCACCCCTCCACTTT.

In its sample, this clonotype was seen many times. The chain uses TRBV12-5 and TRBJ1-2, with D perhaps matching TRBD1 (6 bases). Germline CDR1 LGHNT, CDR2 FRNRAP. With 3 bases removed from V and 7 bases from J, the gap between germline ends came to 15 bases. CDR3 length: 14 residues. The chain's CDR3 is CASGFPPGAGGYTF. The DNA for the CDR3 is TGTGCTAGTGGTTTCCCGCCGGGGGCAGGTGGCTACACCTTC. Complete variable domain (other parts from reference TRBV12-5 and TRBJ1-2): DARVTQTPRHKVTEMGQEVTMRCQPILGHNTVFWYRQTMMQGLELLAYFRNRAPLDDSGMPKDRFSAEMPDATLATLKIQPSEPRDSAVYFCASGFPPGAGGYTFGSGTRLTVV.

This clonotype was detected ten times or more. V gene TRBV5-8 combines with J gene TRBJ1-2; D gene unclear. V was pared by 0 bases and J by 4 bases, with 13 bases between. In germline, CDR1 is SGHTS, CDR2 YDEGEE. The CDR3 covers 15 residues. DNA for the CDR3: TGTGCCAGCAGCTTGGGATCAGGAGACCCCTATGGCTACACCTTC. It encodes CASSLGSGDPYGYTF.

J is TRBJ2-7 and V is TRBV27; the D gene is possibly TRBD2 (5 bases). Per germline, CDR1 MNHEY and CDR2 SMNVEV (reference sequence). Trimming left V 7 bases short and J 0 bases short, with 13 bases between. The length of the CDR3 is 14 residues. DNA for the CDR3: TGTGCCAGCACTCCTAGCTGGGGCTCCTACGAGCAGTACTTC. Translated, it gives CASTPSWGSYEQYF.

In its sample, this clonotype was seen many times. The chain carries TRBV7-2 and TRBJ2-7; TRBD2 matches at 7 bases. Germline CDR1 SGHTA, CDR2 FQGNSA. The CDR3 is made up of 14 amino acids. The J segment lost 2 bases and the V segment lost 6 bases, leaving 7 bases of the junction unmatched. Here the CDR3 reads CASRQGLGAYEQYF. For the CDR3, the DNA is TGTGCCAGCAGGCAAGGACTAGGGGCCTACGAGCAGTACTTC. Based on the CDR3 plus reference TRBV7-2 and TRBJ2-7, the full variable domain is GAGVSQSPSNKVTEKGKDVELRCDPISGHTALYWYRQSLGQGLEFLIYFQGNSAPDKSGLPSDRFSAERTGGSVSTLTIQRTQQEDSAVYLCASRQGLGAYEQYFGPGTRLTVT.

This clonotype was counted a few times. V gene TRBV7-2 combines with J gene TRBJ2-7; 8 bases are a match to TRBD1. The junction had 6 bases not matched to a gene; V was cut back by 3 bases and J by 5 bases. CDR1 is SGHTA and CDR2 is FQGNSA in the germline V gene. This CDR3 contains 14 residues. The CDR3 sequence is CASSFGQGRNEQYF. The CDR3 DNA sequence: TGTGCCAGCAGCTTTGGACAGGGCCGGAACGAGCAGTACTTC.

This clonotype was seen many times. V gene TRBV12-3 or TRBV12-4 combines with J gene TRBJ1-4; D unclear. CDR3 length: 18 amino acids. V lost 5 bases and J 0 bases, leaving 19 bases between the germline ends. DNA for the CDR3: TGTGCCAGCAGTGACGAGTTTCGGAAACTAGCAACTAATGAAAAACTGTTTTTT. Its protein is CASSDEFRKLATNEKLFF.